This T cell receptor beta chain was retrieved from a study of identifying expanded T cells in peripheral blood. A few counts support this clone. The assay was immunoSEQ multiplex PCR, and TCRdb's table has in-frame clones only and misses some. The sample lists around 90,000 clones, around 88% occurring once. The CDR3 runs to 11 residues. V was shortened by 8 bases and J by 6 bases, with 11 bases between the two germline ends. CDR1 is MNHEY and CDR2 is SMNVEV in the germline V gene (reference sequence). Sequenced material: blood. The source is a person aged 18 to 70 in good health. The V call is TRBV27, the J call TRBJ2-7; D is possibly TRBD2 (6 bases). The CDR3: CASHQGGEQYF. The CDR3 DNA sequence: TGTGCCAGCCATCAGGGAGGCGAGCAGTACTTC.